This T cell receptor beta chain was sequenced in a study of glioma-infiltrating T cells. Study-wide findings and caveats: Gliomas, especially low-grade, showed above-expected tissue-blood divergence; non-neoplastic patients showed below.

V lost 7 bases and J lost 2, with 15 bases in between. This CDR3 spans 15 amino acids. With regard to this clonotype: The target antigen is unknown.

TCR alpha and beta CDR3 regions were amplified from RNA using iRepertoire nested multiplex PCR. Input was about 95-400 ng of tissue mRNA or PBMC total RNA. TCRdb re-derived calls from the multiplex PCR reads in MiXCR, one entry per CDR3 protein. This sample has around 170,000 distinct CDR3 sequences, with over 40% found just once. Sequenced sample: glioma tissue, nonneoplastic brain tissue, or PBMCs (not recorded which). The clonotype originates from a human donor with low-grade glioma or glioblastoma, undergoing nonglioma brain surgery, or in good health (not recorded which). The V call is TRBV12-3 or TRBV12-4, the J call TRBJ1-5; weak D call: TRBD1 (6 bases). The CDR3 coding sequence is TGTGCCAGCACCCCGGACGGGGGGCGCAATCAGCCCCAGCATTTT. Residues: CASTPDGGRNQPQHF.